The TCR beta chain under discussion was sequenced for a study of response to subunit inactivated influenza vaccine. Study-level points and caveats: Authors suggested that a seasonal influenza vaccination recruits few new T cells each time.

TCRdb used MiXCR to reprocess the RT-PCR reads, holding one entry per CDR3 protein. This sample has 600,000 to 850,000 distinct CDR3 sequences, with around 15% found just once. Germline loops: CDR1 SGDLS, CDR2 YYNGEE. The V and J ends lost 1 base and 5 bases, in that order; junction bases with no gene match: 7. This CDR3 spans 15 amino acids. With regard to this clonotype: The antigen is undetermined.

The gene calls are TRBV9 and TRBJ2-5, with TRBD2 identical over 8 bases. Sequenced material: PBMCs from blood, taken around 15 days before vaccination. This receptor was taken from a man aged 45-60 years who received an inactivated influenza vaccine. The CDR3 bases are TGTGCCAGCAGCGTAATACCGGGGGGGCCGGAGACCCAGTACTTC. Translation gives CASSVIPGGPETQYF.